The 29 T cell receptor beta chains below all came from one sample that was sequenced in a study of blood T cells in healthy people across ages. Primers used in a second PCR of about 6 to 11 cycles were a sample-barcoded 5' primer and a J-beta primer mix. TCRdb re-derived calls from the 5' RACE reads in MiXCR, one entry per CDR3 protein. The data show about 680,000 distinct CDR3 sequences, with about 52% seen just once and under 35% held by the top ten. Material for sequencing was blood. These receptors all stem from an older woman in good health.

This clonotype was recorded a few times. CDR3 region: CSYSVTEAFF. The CDR3 DNA reads TGCAGCTACTCGGTCACTGAAGCTTTCTTT. The gene calls are TRBV20-1 and TRBJ1-1; D unclear. Germline V gene sequence: CDR1 DFQATT, CDR2 SNEGSKA (reference sequence). The CDR3 totals 10 residues.

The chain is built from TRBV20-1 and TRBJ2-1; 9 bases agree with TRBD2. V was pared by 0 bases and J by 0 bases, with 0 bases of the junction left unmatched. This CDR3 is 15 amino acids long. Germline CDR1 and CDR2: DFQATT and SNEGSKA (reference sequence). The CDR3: CSAREREGSYNEQFF. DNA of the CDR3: TGCAGTGCTAGAGAGCGGGAGGGCTCCTACAATGAGCAGTTCTTC.

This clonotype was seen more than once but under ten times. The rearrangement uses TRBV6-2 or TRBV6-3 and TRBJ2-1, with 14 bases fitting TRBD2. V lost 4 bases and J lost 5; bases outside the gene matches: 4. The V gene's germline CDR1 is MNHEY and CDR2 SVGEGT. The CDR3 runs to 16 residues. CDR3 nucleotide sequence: TGTGCCAGCAGTTGGGGGACTAGCGGGAGACACAATGAGCAGTTCTTC. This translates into CASSWGTSGRHNEQFF.

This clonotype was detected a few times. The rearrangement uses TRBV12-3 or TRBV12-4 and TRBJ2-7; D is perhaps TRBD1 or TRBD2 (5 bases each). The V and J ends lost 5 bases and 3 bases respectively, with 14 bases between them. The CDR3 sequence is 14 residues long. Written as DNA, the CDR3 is TGTGCCAGCAGTCCCGGGGACCCCCTCTACGAGCAGTACTTC. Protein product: CASSPGDPLYEQYF.

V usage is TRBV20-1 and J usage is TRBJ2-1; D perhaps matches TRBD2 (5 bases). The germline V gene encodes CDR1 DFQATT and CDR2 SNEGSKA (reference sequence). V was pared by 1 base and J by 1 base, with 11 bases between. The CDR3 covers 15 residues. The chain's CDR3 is CSARVLAMSYNEQFF. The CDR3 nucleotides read TGCAGTGCTAGAGTTCTAGCCATGTCCTACAATGAGCAGTTCTTC.

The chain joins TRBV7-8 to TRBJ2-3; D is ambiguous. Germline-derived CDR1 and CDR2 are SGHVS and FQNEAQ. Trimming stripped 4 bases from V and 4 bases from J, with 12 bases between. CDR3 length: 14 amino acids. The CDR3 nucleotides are TGTGCCAGCAGCTCACCAATGGGCGCAGATACGCAGTATTTT. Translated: CASSSPMGADTQYF.

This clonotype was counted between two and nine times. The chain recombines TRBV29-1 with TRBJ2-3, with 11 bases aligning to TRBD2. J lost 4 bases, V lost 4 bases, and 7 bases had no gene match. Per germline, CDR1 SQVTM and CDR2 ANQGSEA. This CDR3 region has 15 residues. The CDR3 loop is CSVGFSGRASDTQYF. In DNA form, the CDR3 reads TGCAGCGTTGGGTTTAGCGGGAGGGCCTCAGATACGCAGTATTTT.

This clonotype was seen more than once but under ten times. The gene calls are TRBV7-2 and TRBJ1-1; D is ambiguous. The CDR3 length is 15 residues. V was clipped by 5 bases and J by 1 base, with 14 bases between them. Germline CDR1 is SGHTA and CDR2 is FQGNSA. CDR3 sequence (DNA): TGTGCCAGCAGCCCACGAGCTCCTCCGAACACTGAAGCTTTCTTT. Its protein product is CASSPRAPPNTEAFF. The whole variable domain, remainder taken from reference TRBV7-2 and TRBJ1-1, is GAGVSQSPSNKVTEKGKDVELRCDPISGHTALYWYRQSLGQGLEFLIYFQGNSAPDKSGLPSDRFSAERTGGSVSTLTIQRTQQEDSAVYLCASSPRAPPNTEAFFGQGTRLTVV.

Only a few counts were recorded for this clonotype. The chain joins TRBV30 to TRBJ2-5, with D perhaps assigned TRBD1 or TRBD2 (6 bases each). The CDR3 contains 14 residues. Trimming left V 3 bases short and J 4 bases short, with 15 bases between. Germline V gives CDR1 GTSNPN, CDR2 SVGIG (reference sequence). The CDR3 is CAWSIQGGVETQYF. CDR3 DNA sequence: TGTGCCTGGAGCATACAGGGAGGAGTAGAGACCCAGTACTTC.

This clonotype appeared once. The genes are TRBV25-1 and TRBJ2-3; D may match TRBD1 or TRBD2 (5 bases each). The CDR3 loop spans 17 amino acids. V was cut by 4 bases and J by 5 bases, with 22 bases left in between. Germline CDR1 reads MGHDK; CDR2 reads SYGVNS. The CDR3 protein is CASSGLGDGRWEDTQYF. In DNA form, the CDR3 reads TGTGCCAGCAGTGGCCTCGGGGACGGACGTTGGGAAGATACGCAGTATTTT.

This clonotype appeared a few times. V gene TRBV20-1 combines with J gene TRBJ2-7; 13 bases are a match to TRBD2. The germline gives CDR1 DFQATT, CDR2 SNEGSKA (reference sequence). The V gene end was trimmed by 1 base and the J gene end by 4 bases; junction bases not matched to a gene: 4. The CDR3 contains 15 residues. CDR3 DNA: TGCAGTGCTAGAGCGGGGGGACTAGCGGGGTACGAGCAGTACTTC. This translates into CSARAGGLAGYEQYF.

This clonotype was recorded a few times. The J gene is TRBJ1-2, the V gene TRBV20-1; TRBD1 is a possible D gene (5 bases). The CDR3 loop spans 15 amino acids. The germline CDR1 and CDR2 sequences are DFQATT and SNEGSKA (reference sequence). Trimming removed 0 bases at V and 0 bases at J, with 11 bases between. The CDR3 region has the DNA TGCAGTGCTAGAGATGCCCAGGGAGCTAACTATGGCTACACCTTC. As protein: CSARDAQGANYGYTF.

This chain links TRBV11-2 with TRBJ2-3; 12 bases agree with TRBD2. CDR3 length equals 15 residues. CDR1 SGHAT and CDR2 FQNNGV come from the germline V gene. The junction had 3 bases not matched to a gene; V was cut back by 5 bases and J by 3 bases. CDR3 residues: CASSNGLAGTDTQYF. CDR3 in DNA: TGTGCCAGCAGCAACGGACTAGCGGGAACAGATACGCAGTATTTT.

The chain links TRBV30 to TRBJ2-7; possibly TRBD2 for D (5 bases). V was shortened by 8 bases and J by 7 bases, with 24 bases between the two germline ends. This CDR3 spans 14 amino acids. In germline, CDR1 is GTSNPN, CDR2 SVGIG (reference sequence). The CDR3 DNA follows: TGTGCCCTCCGGGGTAGTTGGTCGGTAAATGAGCAGTACTTC. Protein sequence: CALRGSWSVNEQYF.

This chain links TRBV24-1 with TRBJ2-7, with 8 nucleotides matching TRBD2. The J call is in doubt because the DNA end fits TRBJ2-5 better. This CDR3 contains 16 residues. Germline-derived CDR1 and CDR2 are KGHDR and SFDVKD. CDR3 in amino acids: CATSGAGLGMFETQYF. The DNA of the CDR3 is TGTGCCACCAGTGGAGCGGGACTAGGAATGTTTGAGACCCAGTACTTC.

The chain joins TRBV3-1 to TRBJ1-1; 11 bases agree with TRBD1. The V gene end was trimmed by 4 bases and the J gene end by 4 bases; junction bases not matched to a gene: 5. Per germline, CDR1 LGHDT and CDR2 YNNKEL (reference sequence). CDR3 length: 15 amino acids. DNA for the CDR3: TGTGCCAGCAGCCGAGGACAGGGGGCGGTCACTGAAGCTTTCTTT. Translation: CASSRGQGAVTEAFF. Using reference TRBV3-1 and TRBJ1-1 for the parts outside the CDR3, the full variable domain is DTAVSQTPKYLVTQMGNDKSIKCEQNLGHDTMYWYKQDSKKFLKIMFSYNNKELIINETVPNRFSPKSPDKAHLNLHINSLELGDSAVYFCASSRGQGAVTEAFFGQGTRLTVV.

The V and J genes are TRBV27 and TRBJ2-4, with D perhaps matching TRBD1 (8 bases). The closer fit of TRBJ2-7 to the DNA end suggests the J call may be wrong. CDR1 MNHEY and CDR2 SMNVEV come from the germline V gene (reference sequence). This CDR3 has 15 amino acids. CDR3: CASSLKTGEGYEQYF. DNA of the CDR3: TGTGCCAGCAGTCTAAAGACAGGGGAGGGCTACGAGCAGTACTTC.

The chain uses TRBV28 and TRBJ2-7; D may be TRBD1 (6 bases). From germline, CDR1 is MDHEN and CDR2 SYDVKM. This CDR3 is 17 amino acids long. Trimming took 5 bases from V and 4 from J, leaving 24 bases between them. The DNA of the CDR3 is TGTGCCAGCAGTCCCCTTTTGGGCAGGGGCCCCGTGTACGAGCAGTACTTC. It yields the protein CASSPLLGRGPVYEQYF.

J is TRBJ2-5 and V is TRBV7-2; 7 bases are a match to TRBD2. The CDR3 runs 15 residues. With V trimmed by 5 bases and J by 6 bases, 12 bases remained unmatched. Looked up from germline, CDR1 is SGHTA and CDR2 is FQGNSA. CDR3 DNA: TGTACCAGCAGCCTGGGGGGGGGAGCCGAGAAGACCCAGTACTTC. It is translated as CTSSLGGGAEKTQYF. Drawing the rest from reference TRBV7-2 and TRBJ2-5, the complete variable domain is GAGVSQSPSNKVTEKGKDVELRCDPISGHTALYWYRQSLGQGLEFLIYFQGNSAPDKSGLPSDRFSAERTGGSVSTLTIQRTQQEDSAVYLCTSSLGGGAEKTQYFGPGTRLLVL.

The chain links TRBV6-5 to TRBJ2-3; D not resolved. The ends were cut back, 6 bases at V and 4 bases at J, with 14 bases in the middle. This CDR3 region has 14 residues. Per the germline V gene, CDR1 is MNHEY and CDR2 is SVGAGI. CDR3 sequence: CASRAVGSADTQYF. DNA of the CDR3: TGTGCCAGCAGAGCAGTGGGAAGCGCAGATACGCAGTATTTT.

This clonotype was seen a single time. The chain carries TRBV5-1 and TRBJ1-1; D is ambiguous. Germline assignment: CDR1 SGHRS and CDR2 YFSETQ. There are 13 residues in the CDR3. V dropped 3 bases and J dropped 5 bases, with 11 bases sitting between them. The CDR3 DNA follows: TGCGCCAGCAGCTCCCTTTTAGGTACTGAAGCTTTCTTT. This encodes CASSSLLGTEAFF.

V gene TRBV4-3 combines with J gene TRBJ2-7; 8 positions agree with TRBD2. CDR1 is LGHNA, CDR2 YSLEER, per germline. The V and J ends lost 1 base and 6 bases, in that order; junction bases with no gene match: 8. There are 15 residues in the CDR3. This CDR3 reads CASSQAGTSKVEQYF. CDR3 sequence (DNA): TGCGCCAGCAGCCAAGCCGGGACTAGTAAGGTCGAGCAGTACTTC.

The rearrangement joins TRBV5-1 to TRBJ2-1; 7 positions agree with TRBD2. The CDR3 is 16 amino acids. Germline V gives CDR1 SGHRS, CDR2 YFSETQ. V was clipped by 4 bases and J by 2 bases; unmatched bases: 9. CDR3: CASSPTSAGAYNEQFF. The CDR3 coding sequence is TGCGCCAGCAGCCCTACTAGCGCCGGAGCCTACAATGAGCAGTTCTTC. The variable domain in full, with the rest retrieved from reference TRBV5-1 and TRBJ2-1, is KAGVTQTPRYLIKTRGQQVTLSCSPISGHRSVSWYQQTPGQGLQFLFEYFSETQRNKGNFPGRFSGRQFSNSRSEMNVSTLELGDSALYLCASSPTSAGAYNEQFFGPGTRLTVL.

The CDR3 spells CASSPGQLRGAGANVLTF. In DNA, the CDR3 is TGTGCCAGCTCACCAGGACAGCTAAGGGGGGCTGGGGCCAACGTCCTGACTTTC. The chain combines TRBV18 with TRBJ2-6, with D perhaps given as TRBD1 or TRBD2 (6 bases each). The CDR3 length is 18 residues. Germline V gene sequence: CDR1 KGHSH, CDR2 LQKENI. Between the trimmed V and J ends, which lost 2 bases and 2 bases, there was a span of 16 bases. The complete variable domain, with remaining parts taken from reference TRBV18 and TRBJ2-6, reads NAGVMQNPRHLVRRRGQEARLRCSPMKGHSHVYWYRQLPEEGLKFMVYLQKENIIDESGMPKERFSAEFPKEGPSILRIQQVVRGDSAAYFCASSPGQLRGAGANVLTFGAGSRLTVL.

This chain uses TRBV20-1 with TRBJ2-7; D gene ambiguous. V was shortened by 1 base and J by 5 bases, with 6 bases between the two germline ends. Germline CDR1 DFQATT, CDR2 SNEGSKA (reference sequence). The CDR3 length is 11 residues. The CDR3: CSARGFDEQYF. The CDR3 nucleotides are TGCAGTGCTAGAGGTTTTGACGAGCAGTACTTC.

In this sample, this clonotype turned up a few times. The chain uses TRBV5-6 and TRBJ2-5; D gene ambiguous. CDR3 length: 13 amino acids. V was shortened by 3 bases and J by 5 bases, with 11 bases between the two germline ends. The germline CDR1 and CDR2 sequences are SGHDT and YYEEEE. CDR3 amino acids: CASSWWSGETQYF. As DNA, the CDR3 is TGTGCCAGCAGCTGGTGGAGTGGGGAGACCCAGTACTTC.

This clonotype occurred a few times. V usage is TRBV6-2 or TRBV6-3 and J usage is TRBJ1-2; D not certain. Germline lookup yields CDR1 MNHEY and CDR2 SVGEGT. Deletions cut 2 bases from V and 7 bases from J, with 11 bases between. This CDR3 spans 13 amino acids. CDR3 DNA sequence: TGTGCCAGCAGTTACACACCAGGCGTTGGCTACACCTTC. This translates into CASSYTPGVGYTF.

The CDR3 DNA is TGTGCCAGCAGTCGGACAGGGGGCGTCGCAGATACGCAGTATTTT. It translates to CASSRTGGVADTQYF. The genes are TRBV6-1 and TRBJ2-3; 11 bases fit TRBD1. J lost 4 bases, V lost 5 bases, and 5 bases had no gene match. Germline values: CDR1 MNHNS, CDR2 SASEGT. The CDR3 runs to 15 residues.

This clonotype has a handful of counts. The CDR3 sequence: CASSTLAGATYEQYF. The CDR3 DNA reads as TGTGCCAGCAGCACCCTAGCGGGTGCCACCTACGAGCAGTACTTC. The V and J genes are TRBV5-6 and TRBJ2-7, with 8 nucleotides matching TRBD2. Germline V lookup: CDR1 SGHDT, CDR2 YYEEEE. The CDR3 runs to 15 residues. With 4 bases clipped from V and 2 bases from J, the junction kept 8 bases outside the gene matches.